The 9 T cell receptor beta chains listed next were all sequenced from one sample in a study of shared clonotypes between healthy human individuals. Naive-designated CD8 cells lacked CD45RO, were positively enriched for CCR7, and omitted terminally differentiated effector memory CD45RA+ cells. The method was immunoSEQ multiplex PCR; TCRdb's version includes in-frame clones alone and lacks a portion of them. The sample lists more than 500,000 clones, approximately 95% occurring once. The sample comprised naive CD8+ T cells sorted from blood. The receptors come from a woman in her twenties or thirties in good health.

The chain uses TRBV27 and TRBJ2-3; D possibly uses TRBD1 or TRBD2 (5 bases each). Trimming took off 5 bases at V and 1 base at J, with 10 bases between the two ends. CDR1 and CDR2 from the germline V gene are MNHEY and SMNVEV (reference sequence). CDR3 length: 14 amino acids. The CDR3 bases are TGTGCCAGCAGTGAGGGGCATGGCACAGATACGCAGTATTTT. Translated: CASSEGHGTDTQYF.

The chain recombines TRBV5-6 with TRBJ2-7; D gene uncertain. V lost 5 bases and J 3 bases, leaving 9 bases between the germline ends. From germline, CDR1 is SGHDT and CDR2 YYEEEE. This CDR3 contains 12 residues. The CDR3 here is CASSDTNYEQYF. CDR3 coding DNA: TGTGCCAGCAGTGACACGAACTACGAGCAGTACTTC.

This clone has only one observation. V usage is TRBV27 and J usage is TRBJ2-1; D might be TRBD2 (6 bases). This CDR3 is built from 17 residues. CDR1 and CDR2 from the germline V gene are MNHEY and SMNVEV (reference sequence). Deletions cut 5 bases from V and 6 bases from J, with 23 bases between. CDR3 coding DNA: TGTGCCAGCAGTCCGTCCCTGACTAGTTCGCCCTTCAATGAGCAGTTCTTC. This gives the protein CASSPSLTSSPFNEQFF.

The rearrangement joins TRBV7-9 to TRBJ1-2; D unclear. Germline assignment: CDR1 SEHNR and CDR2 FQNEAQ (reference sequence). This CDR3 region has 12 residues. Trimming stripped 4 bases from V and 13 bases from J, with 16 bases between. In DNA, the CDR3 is TGTGCCAGCAGCTCCGACCGCCAGCAGCCCACCTTC. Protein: CASSSDRQQPTF.

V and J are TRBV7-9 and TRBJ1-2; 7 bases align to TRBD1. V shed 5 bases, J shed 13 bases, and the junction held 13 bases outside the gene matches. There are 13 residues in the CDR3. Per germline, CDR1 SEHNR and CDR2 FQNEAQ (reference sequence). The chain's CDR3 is CASSALRDSSLTF. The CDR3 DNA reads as TGTGCCAGCAGCGCTCTCCGGGACAGCTCACTCACCTTC.

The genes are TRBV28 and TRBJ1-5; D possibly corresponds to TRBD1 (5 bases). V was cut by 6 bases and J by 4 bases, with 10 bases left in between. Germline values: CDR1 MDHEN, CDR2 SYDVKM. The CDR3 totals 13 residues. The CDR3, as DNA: TGTGCCAGCAGGCCCTACAGGAATCAGCCCCAGCATTTT. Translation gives CASRPYRNQPQHF.

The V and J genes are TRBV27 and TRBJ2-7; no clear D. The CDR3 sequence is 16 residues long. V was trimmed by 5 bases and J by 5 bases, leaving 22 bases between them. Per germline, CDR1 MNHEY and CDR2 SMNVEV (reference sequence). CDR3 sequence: CASSKIPVKMPHEQYF. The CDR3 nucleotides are TGTGCCAGCAGTAAAATCCCCGTTAAGATGCCCCACGAGCAGTACTTC.

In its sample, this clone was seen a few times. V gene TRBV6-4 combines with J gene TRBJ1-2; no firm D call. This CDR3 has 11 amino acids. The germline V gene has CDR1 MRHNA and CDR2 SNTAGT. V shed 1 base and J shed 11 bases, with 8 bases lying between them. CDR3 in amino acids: CASSDYGLYTF. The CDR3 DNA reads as TGTGCCAGCAGTGACTACGGTCTTTACACCTTC.

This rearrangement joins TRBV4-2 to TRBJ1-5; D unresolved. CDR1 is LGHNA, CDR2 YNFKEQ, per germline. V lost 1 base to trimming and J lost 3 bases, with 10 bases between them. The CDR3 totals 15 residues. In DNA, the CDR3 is TGTGCCAGCAGCCAAGTTGAGGGTCCCAATCAGCCCCAGCATTTT. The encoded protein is CASSQVEGPNQPQHF.